Each of the 8 T cell receptor beta chains below was sequenced from the same sample in a study of blood T cell repertoires in COVID-19. Measured with immunoSEQ multiplex PCR; TCRdb has only the in-frame clones, and not every one. The sample holds some 200,000 clones, 88% seen once. Sequencing was performed on peripheral blood. The receptors derive from a man younger than 30 with active or convalescent COVID-19.

This chain joins TRBV19 and TRBJ2-4, with 7 bases fitting TRBD1. V shed 6 bases, J shed 7 bases, and the junction held 3 bases outside the gene matches. Germline CDR1 LNHDA, CDR2 SQIVND (reference sequence). The length of the CDR3 is 12 residues. The chain's CDR3 is CASSVQGNIQYF. The CDR3, as DNA: TGTGCCAGTAGCGTACAGGGGAACATTCAGTACTTC.

The rearrangement joins TRBV27 to TRBJ2-5; 8 bases fit TRBD2. Trimming took 5 bases from V and 1 from J; bases not matched to a gene: 9. The germline gives CDR1 MNHEY, CDR2 SMNVEV (reference sequence). The CDR3 runs 16 residues. CDR3 amino acids: CASSPSGSRFQETQYF. The CDR3 bases are TGTGCCAGCAGTCCCAGCGGGAGCCGGTTCCAAGAGACCCAGTACTTC.

The chain employs TRBV5-4 and TRBJ2-7; D is perhaps TRBD2 (6 bases). Germline CDR1 and CDR2: SGHNT and YYREEE (reference sequence). This CDR3 contains 15 residues. Trimming pared 3 bases from V and 4 bases from J, leaving 17 bases between. In DNA form, the CDR3 reads TGTGCCAGCAGCTCGTCCGGGAGCGAGGCTTACGAGCAGTACTTC. Translation gives CASSSSGSEAYEQYF.

The J gene is TRBJ2-1, the V gene TRBV3-1 (or the pseudogene TRBV3-2); 7 bases are a match to TRBD2. The germline gives CDR1 LGHDT, CDR2 YNNKEL (reference sequence). CDR3 length: 12 residues. Germline trimming cut 0 bases from V and 12 bases from J; bases unmatched to any gene: 2. The CDR3 DNA reads TGTGCCAGCAGCCAAGATCCGGGAGGGCAGTTCTTC. It codes for CASSQDPGGQFF.

The chain joins TRBV2 to TRBJ2-2; TRBD1 matches at 10 bases. This CDR3 region has 19 residues. The trim removed 4 bases at V and 4 bases at J, leaving 15 bases unmatched. Germline V gives CDR1 SNHLY, CDR2 FYNNEI. CDR3 sequence reads: CASSVIRDRGQSGTGELFF. The CDR3 bases are TGTGCCAGCAGTGTGATAAGGGACAGGGGACAATCTGGCACCGGGGAGCTGTTTTTT.

The chain recombines TRBV6-5 with TRBJ2-3; weak D call: TRBD2 (6 bases). V lost 7 bases and J 3 bases, leaving 11 bases between the germline ends. Germline CDR1 is MNHEY and CDR2 is SVGAGI. This CDR3 has 13 residues. The CDR3 region is CASMGGMTDTQYF. The CDR3 coding sequence is TGTGCCAGCATGGGCGGGATGACAGATACGCAGTATTTT.

The genes are TRBV3-1 (or the pseudogene TRBV3-2) and TRBJ2-7; TRBD2 is a possible D gene (6 bases). This CDR3 is 14 amino acids long. The V and J ends lost 4 bases and 0 bases respectively, with 10 bases between them. Germline values: CDR1 LGHDT, CDR2 YNNKEL (reference sequence). In DNA, the CDR3 is TGTGCCAGCAGCCCCAGCGGGTTCTCCTACGAGCAGTACTTC. This translates into CASSPSGFSYEQYF.

The chain links TRBV6-5 to TRBJ1-1; 7 bases are shared with TRBD1. The CDR3 runs 14 residues. Germline V gene lookup returns CDR1 MNHEY and CDR2 SVGAGI. V gave up 7 bases and J gave up 4 bases; unmatched junction bases: 9. CDR3 in amino acids: CASMYRGEATEAFF. The DNA of the CDR3 is TGTGCCAGCATGTACAGGGGAGAGGCCACTGAAGCTTTCTTT.